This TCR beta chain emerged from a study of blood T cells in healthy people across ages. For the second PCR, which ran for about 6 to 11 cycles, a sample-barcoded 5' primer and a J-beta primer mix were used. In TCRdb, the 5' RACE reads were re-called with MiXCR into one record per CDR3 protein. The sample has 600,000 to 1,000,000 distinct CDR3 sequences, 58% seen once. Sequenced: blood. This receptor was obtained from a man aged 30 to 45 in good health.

The CDR3 is CSASPSSYNEQFF. CDR3 DNA: TGCAGTGCTAGCCCCTCCTCCTACAATGAGCAGTTCTTC. The chain has TRBV20-1 and TRBJ2-1; D is unclear. Germline lookup yields CDR1 DFQATT and CDR2 SNEGSKA (reference sequence). V was shortened by 3 bases and J by 0 bases, with 6 bases between the two germline ends. This CDR3 contains 13 residues.